A single sample is the source of the 14 T cell receptor beta chains below, sequenced in a study of siplizumab effects on memory and regulatory T cells. TCRdb's copy holds only in-frame clones and misses some; the assay was immunoSEQ multiplex PCR. Of 100,000 or so clones listed, approximately 94% are singletons. Sequences were obtained from CD4+ T cells sorted from blood. The receptors stem from a human donor in good health.

The V gene is TRBV11-2, the J gene TRBJ2-7; TRBD2 matches 11 bases. Germline V gene data show CDR1 as SGHAT and CDR2 as FQNNGV. J was trimmed by 3 bases and V by 7 bases; bases with no gene match: 8. The CDR3 has 15 residues. This chain's CDR3 is CASTFSGRALYEQYF. The CDR3 coding sequence is TGTGCCAGCACCTTTAGCGGGAGGGCCCTCTACGAGCAGTACTTC.

This chain connects TRBV5-4 to TRBJ1-2, with D unclear. This CDR3 region has 14 residues. The V gene lost 0 bases and the J gene lost 2 bases, with 8 bases spanning the gap. Germline V gene data show CDR1 as SGHNT and CDR2 as YYREEE (reference sequence). CDR3 sequence: CASSLERANYGYTF. The CDR3 nucleotides read TGTGCCAGCAGCTTGGAAAGGGCAAACTATGGCTACACCTTC.

This clone turned up a few times. The gene calls are TRBV19 and TRBJ1-5; D is unclear. The CDR3 is 14 amino acids. Deletions cut 7 bases from V and 9 bases from J, with 19 bases between. Germline V gene sequence: CDR1 LNHDA, CDR2 SQIVND (reference sequence). CDR3 in amino acids: CASMDRRRVGPQHF. CDR3 in DNA: TGTGCCAGTATGGACCGGCGGCGTGTGGGGCCCCAGCATTTT.

V and J are TRBV28 and TRBJ2-4, with a weak D call TRBD2 (6 bases). The germline CDR1 and CDR2 sequences are MDHEN and SYDVKM. V lost 2 bases and J 6 bases, leaving 14 bases between the germline ends. The CDR3 length is 15 residues. CDR3 nucleotide sequence: TGTGCCAGCAGTTTAGATTCGGGAGTAGGAAACATTCAGTACTTC. This sequence encodes CASSLDSGVGNIQYF. The full variable domain, with the rest looked up from reference TRBV28 and TRBJ2-4, is DVKVTQSSRYLVKRTGEKVFLECVQDMDHENMFWYRQDPGLGLRLIYFSYDVKMKEKGDIPEGYSVSREKKERFSLILESASTNQTSMYLCASSLDSGVGNIQYFGAGTRLSVL.

This clone has a single count. The chain links TRBV4-3 to TRBJ1-4; D gene unclear. CDR3 length: 15 amino acids. Germline CDR1 LGHNA, CDR2 YSLEER. Trimming left V 4 bases short and J 0 bases short, with 9 bases between. CDR3 sequence: CASSRQAATNEKLFF. DNA for the CDR3: TGCGCCAGCAGCCGACAAGCTGCAACTAATGAAAAACTGTTTTTT.

The rearrangement joins TRBV6-1 to TRBJ2-7, with D perhaps TRBD1 (6 bases). Trimming removed 7 bases from V and 3 bases from J, with 13 bases in between. CDR1 and CDR2 (germline): MNHNS, SASEGT. The CDR3 has 13 residues. The chain's CDR3 is CASTLRGFYEQYF. CDR3 sequence (DNA): TGTGCCAGCACCCTGAGGGGGTTCTACGAGCAGTACTTC.

The chain recombines TRBV18 with TRBJ1-1; perhaps TRBD1 as D (5 bases). Germline assignment: CDR1 KGHSH and CDR2 LQKENI. V was clipped by 3 bases and J by 10 bases, with 15 bases between them. The CDR3 sequence is 13 residues long. The CDR3 DNA reads TGTGCCAGCTCACCTCAGACAGTCTTGGGAGCTTTCTTT. This sequence encodes CASSPQTVLGAFF.

J is TRBJ2-3 and V is TRBV7-2; D is unresolved. Trimming removed 1 base at V and 5 bases at J, with 13 bases between. Per germline, CDR1 SGHTA and CDR2 FQGNSA. There are 15 residues in the CDR3. CDR3 protein: CASSLVSSTGDTQYF. DNA for the CDR3: TGTGCCAGCAGCTTAGTTAGCTCTACGGGAGATACGCAGTATTTT.

J is TRBJ2-6 and V is TRBV4-1; D ambiguous. V shed 6 bases and J shed 3 bases, with 9 bases lying between them. This CDR3 has 14 residues. Germline CDR1 reads MGHRA; CDR2 reads YSYEKL. The DNA of the CDR3 is TGCGCCAGCAGACATCCTTTTGGGGCCAACGTCCTGACTTTC. Encoded protein: CASRHPFGANVLTF.

The chain joins TRBV19 to TRBJ2-5; tentatively, D is TRBD1 (7 bases). CDR3 length equals 15 residues. V was pared by 7 bases and J by 5 bases, with 20 bases between. Germline V gene data show CDR1 as LNHDA and CDR2 as SQIVND (reference sequence). CDR3 protein: CASTLRHRGGETQYF. DNA of the CDR3: TGTGCCAGTACCCTGAGGCACAGGGGAGGTGAGACCCAGTACTTC.

The gene calls are TRBV7-9 and TRBJ2-7, with 9 bases fitting TRBD1. The length of the CDR3 is 13 residues. Per germline, CDR1 SEHNR and CDR2 FQNEAQ (reference sequence). With V trimmed by 3 bases and J by 5 bases, 2 bases remained unmatched. The CDR3 region has the DNA TGTGCCAGCAGCTTCGGGACAGGGAACGAGCAGTACTTC. Residues: CASSFGTGNEQYF.

V is TRBV4-1 and J is TRBJ1-3; D call uncertain. This CDR3 region has 15 residues. Germline CDR1 MGHRA, CDR2 YSYEKL. Trimming took off 2 bases at V and 4 bases at J, with 12 bases between the two ends. The CDR3 DNA reads as TGCGCCAGCAGCCAACCTCGGACGGGAGGAAACACCATATATTTT. Amino acids: CASSQPRTGGNTIYF.

V and J are TRBV6-1 and TRBJ2-7, with D maybe TRBD2 (5 bases). V gave up 2 bases and J gave up 5 bases, with 13 bases separating them. Germline V gene data show CDR1 as MNHNS and CDR2 as SASEGT. The CDR3 spans 14 residues. The DNA of the CDR3 is TGTGCCAGCAGTGAAAGGTTAGCGAGGGACGAGCAGTACTTC. Its translation is CASSERLARDEQYF.

The rearrangement links TRBV11-2 to TRBJ2-4, with TRBD1 matching over 7 bases. The J segment lost 0 bases and the V segment lost 4 bases, leaving 3 bases of the junction unmatched. The CDR3 runs to 15 residues. CDR1 SGHAT and CDR2 FQNNGV come from the germline V gene. The CDR3 bases are TGTGCCAGCAGCTCGACAGGGCCAGCCAAAAACATTCAGTACTTC. This codes for CASSSTGPAKNIQYF.